The clone carrying this T cell receptor (beta chain) has only a few counts. The antigen is not known. This sample stems from a study of tumor-infiltrating lymphocytes in localized non-small cell lung cancer. Study context: Resected tumor was paired with non-adjacent uninvolved lung from the same patient.

CDR1 is SGHNT, CDR2 YYREEE, per germline (reference sequence). Trimming took 2 bases from V and 1 from J; bases not matched to a gene: 12. CDR3 length: 18 amino acids. The repertoire was sequenced with immunoSEQ multiplex PCR; TCRdb's copy has only in-frame clones and lacks some. The top ten clones hold approximately 2.5% of a sample with some 15,000 clones, more than 80% of them seen once. Study-level results: Tumor T-cell fraction was not associated with recurrence-free survival.

The source of this sequence is a human donor with non-small cell lung cancer. Sequenced: lung tumor tissue. This chain uses TRBV5-4 with TRBJ2-3, with 8 bases aligning to TRBD2. CDR3 DNA sequence: TGTGCCAGCAGCTTATCAAGCGGGAGTTTCGTTGGCACAGATACGCAGTATTTT. It encodes CASSLSSGSFVGTDTQYF. The full variable domain, completed using reference TRBV5-4 and TRBJ2-3, is ETGVTQSPTHLIKTRGQQVTLRCSSQSGHNTVSWYQQALGQGPQFIFQYYREEENGRGNFPPRFSGLQFPNYSSELNVNALELDDSALYLCASSLSSGSFVGTDTQYFGPGTRLTVL.